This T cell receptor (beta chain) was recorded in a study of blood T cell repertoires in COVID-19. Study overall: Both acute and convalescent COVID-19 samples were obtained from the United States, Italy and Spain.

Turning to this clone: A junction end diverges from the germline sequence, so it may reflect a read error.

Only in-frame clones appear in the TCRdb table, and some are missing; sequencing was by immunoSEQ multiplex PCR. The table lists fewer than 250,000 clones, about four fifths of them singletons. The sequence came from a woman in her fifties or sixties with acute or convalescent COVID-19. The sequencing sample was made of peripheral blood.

The DNA of the CDR3 is TGTGCCACCAGTAAAGCTTCCAATCAGCCCCAGCATTTT. Its translation is CATSKASNQPQHF. The chain recombines TRBV27 with TRBJ1-5; D remains unclear. Germline loops: CDR1 MNHEY, CDR2 SMNVEV (reference sequence). The CDR3 loop spans 13 amino acids.